Presented here are 7 T cell receptor beta chains from one specimen sequenced in a study of OX40 agonist ivuxolimab in advanced cancers. The protocol was immunoSEQ multiplex PCR, while the TCRdb copy is restricted to in-frame clones and leaves out a portion. The sample lists more than 45,000 clones, about 88% occurring once. The sequences come from CD4+ or CD8+ T cells sorted from blood, collected in a trial of the OX40 agonist ivuxolimab. The receptors were sampled from an adult with an advanced solid tumor such as melanoma, head and neck, liver or kidney cancer.

The chain links TRBV20-1 to TRBJ2-5; D unresolved. Germline V gives CDR1 DFQATT, CDR2 SNEGSKA (reference sequence). V lost 5 bases to trimming and J lost 1 base, with 5 bases between them. The CDR3 spans 11 residues. Written as DNA, the CDR3 is TGCAGTGCTGAGTTCCAAGAGACCCAGTACTTC. Protein: CSAEFQETQYF.

The J gene is TRBJ2-3, the V gene TRBV28; 8 positions match TRBD1. After removal of 9 bases from V and 5 bases from J, the junction contained 7 bases not matched to a gene. This CDR3 is built from 13 residues. In germline, CDR1 is MDHEN, CDR2 SYDVKM. The CDR3 sequence is CASIRDRKDTQYF. In nucleotides, the CDR3 is TGTGCCAGTATCCGGGACAGGAAAGATACGCAGTATTTT.

The V call is TRBV9, the J call TRBJ2-7, with 13 nucleotides matching TRBD2. The CDR3 consists of 17 residues. Germline V CDR1 and CDR2: SGDLS, YYNGEE. The V segment lost 4 bases and the J segment 1 base; nucleotides outside the gene matches: 8. Written as DNA, the CDR3 is TGTGCCAGCAGCCCGCGCCGACTAGCGGGAGGATCCTACGAGCAGTACTTC. It encodes CASSPRRLAGGSYEQYF.

The V gene is TRBV6-1, the J gene TRBJ2-2; 12 nucleotides align to TRBD2. The CDR3 loop spans 16 amino acids. Looked up from germline, CDR1 is MNHNS and CDR2 is SASEGT. With 4 bases clipped from V and 4 bases from J, the junction kept 4 bases outside the gene matches. CDR3 DNA sequence: TGTGCCAGCAGTGGGGGGACTAGCGGGTTCACCGGGGAGCTGTTTTTT. Amino acids: CASSGGTSGFTGELFF.

The sample holds a few counts of this clone. The chain links TRBV7-3 to TRBJ2-2; TRBD1 or TRBD2 may be the D gene (5 bases each). The CDR3 sequence is 14 residues long. V was trimmed by 8 bases and J by 0 bases, leaving 10 bases between them. The germline V gene encodes CDR1 SGHTA and CDR2 FQGTGA. The CDR3: CASQPGPNTGELFF. CDR3 in DNA: TGTGCCAGCCAACCGGGGCCGAACACCGGGGAGCTGTTTTTT.

This chain connects TRBV7-3 to TRBJ2-3, with D hard to call. The germline V and J ends were trimmed by 1 base and 3 bases, with 8 bases remaining between them. There are 14 residues in the CDR3. Germline V gene data show CDR1 as SGHTA and CDR2 as FQGTGA. The CDR3 sequence: CASSLNGRTDTQYF. CDR3 bases: TGTGCCAGCAGCTTAAACGGCAGGACAGATACGCAGTATTTT.

This clone has a single count. The genes are TRBV6-1 and TRBJ2-5, with D maybe TRBD1 (7 bases). The CDR3 has 15 amino acids. CDR1 and CDR2 (germline): MNHNS, SASEGT. V lost 4 bases and J lost 5, with 17 bases in between. The chain's CDR3 is CASSGSRLGGETQYF. The CDR3 DNA is TGTGCCAGCAGTGGCTCCCGACTAGGGGGCGAGACCCAGTACTTC.